Sequencing of this TCR beta chain was carried out in a study of OX40 agonist ivuxolimab in advanced cancers. Study-wide points: CD8+ T cells were the subset that, on average, had more expanded clones than CD4+.

Sequencing used immunoSEQ multiplex PCR; TCRdb keeps in-frame clones, though not all of them. The sample holds around 67,000 clones, roughly 84% seen once. Germline loops: CDR1 LGHNA, CDR2 YSLEER. With V trimmed by 4 bases and J by 5 bases, 7 bases remained unmatched. This CDR3 has 14 residues. Worth noting for this clone: Its antigen is currently unknown.

The sample consisted of CD4+ or CD8+ T cells sorted from blood, taken in a trial of the OX40 agonist ivuxolimab. This clonotype was sampled from an adult with an advanced solid tumor such as melanoma, head and neck, liver or kidney cancer. The V gene is TRBV4-3, the J gene TRBJ1-2; TRBD1 agrees at 7 bases. The CDR3 reads CASSPRQGQYGYTF. The CDR3 nucleotides read TGCGCCAGCAGCCCCAGACAGGGACAATATGGCTACACCTTC.